The 15 T cell receptor beta chains below all came from one sample that was sequenced in a study of CD8+ T cells in alopecia areata. cDNA reverse transcribed from extracted RNA served as the sequencing template. Assay used: immunoSEQ multiplex PCR; TCRdb lists only in-frame clones, some missing. The sample lists some 180,000 clones; about 55% were seen once. Sample treatment: oral pan-JAK inhibitor, 5-10 mg twice daily. Sequencing used CD8+ T cells sorted from blood, obtained at week 24, from a patient treated with tofacitinib. The source of these receptors is a human donor with alopecia areata.

The V gene is TRBV19, the J gene TRBJ1-1, with D unresolved. The V gene's germline CDR1 is LNHDA and CDR2 SQIVND (reference sequence). The CDR3 runs 13 residues. V dropped 8 bases and J dropped 4 bases, with 14 bases sitting between them. CDR3 in amino acids: CASSGSRATEAFF. The CDR3 DNA sequence: TGTGCCAGTTCAGGCAGTCGAGCCACTGAAGCTTTCTTT.

The sample holds a few counts of this clone. The rearrangement uses TRBV29-1 and TRBJ1-2, with TRBD1 as a possible D gene (5 bases). The germline CDR1 and CDR2 sequences are SQVTM and ANQGSEA. V was cut by 0 bases and J by 6 bases, with 14 bases left in between. The CDR3 runs to 14 residues. The CDR3 DNA reads TGCAGCGTTGAAGATCTAGGAAGGGGCGATGGCTACACCTTC. This translates into CSVEDLGRGDGYTF.

V gene TRBV13 combines with J gene TRBJ2-7, with TRBD2 matching over 8 bases. V shed 5 bases, J shed 7 bases, and the junction held 4 bases outside the gene matches. CDR1 PRHDT and CDR2 FYEKMQ come from the germline V gene (reference sequence). This CDR3 is built from 12 residues. CDR3 sequence reads: CASSLGTREQYF. DNA for the CDR3: TGTGCCAGCAGCCTTGGGACTAGAGAGCAGTACTTC.

V is TRBV27 and J is TRBJ1-6, with TRBD1 matching over 7 bases. V lost 6 bases to trimming and J lost 14 bases; unmatched junction nucleotides: 10. This CDR3 contains 13 residues. Per the germline V gene, CDR1 is MNHEY and CDR2 is SMNVEV (reference sequence). The DNA of the CDR3 is TGTGCCAGCAGCTTACAGGGGCTGGGAGCCCTCCACTTT. This encodes CASSLQGLGALHF.

The chain combines TRBV7-8 with TRBJ2-2, with 15 bases matching TRBD2. Trimming cost V 5 bases and J 1 base; bases outside gene matches: 14. The CDR3 contains 21 residues. Germline CDR1 is SGHVS and CDR2 is FQNEAQ. The CDR3 DNA sequence: TGTGCCAGCAGCCCGCGCCGGACTAGCGGGGGGGCCGATTTGAACACCGGGGAGCTGTTTTTT. This codes for CASSPRRTSGGADLNTGELFF.

This clone was seen a handful of times. The chain recombines TRBV7-7 with TRBJ2-1; 12 bases align to TRBD1. The CDR3 has 15 residues. Germline values: CDR1 SSHAT, CDR2 FNYEAQ (reference sequence). The junction had 6 bases not matched to a gene; V was cut back by 5 bases and J by 7 bases. The CDR3 DNA follows: TGTGCCAGCAGCCCGGGACAGGGGGCGCGGAATGAGCAGTTCTTC. Its protein product is CASSPGQGARNEQFF.

The J gene is TRBJ2-3, the V gene TRBV9; the D gene is possibly TRBD2 (5 bases). From germline, CDR1 is SGDLS and CDR2 YYNGEE. V lost 4 bases to trimming and J lost 2 bases, with 8 bases between them. The CDR3 runs 13 residues. Here the CDR3 reads CASSPSYTDTQYF. The CDR3, as DNA: TGTGCCAGCAGCCCTAGCTACACAGATACGCAGTATTTT.

The chain has TRBV30 and TRBJ1-1; D possibly corresponds to TRBD1 (5 bases). CDR1 is GTSNPN, CDR2 SVGIG, per germline (reference sequence). V was shortened by 3 bases and J by 5 bases, with 13 bases between the two germline ends. The CDR3 extends over 13 amino acids. This CDR3 reads CAWSMGVGTEAFF. CDR3 nucleotides: TGTGCCTGGAGCATGGGGGTTGGGACTGAAGCTTTCTTT.

CDR3 coding DNA: TGTGCCAGCAGCTTAGGCGGGGTAGTTGAGCAGTTCTTC. This translates into CASSLGGVVEQFF. The genes are TRBV7-9 and TRBJ2-1; a weak D match, TRBD2 (6 bases). With 1 base removed from V and 9 bases from J, the gap between germline ends came to 10 bases. This CDR3 is built from 13 residues. The germline V gene has CDR1 SEHNR and CDR2 FQNEAQ (reference sequence). The entire variable domain, with the rest obtained from reference TRBV7-9 and TRBJ2-1, is as follows: DTGVSQNPRHKITKRGQNVTFRCDPISEHNRLYWYRQTLGQGPEFLTYFQNEAQLEKSRLLSDRFSAERPKGSFSTLEIQRTEQGDSAMYLCASSLGGVVEQFFGPGTRLTVL.

The rearrangement uses TRBV19 and TRBJ1-5, with TRBD1 identical over 9 bases. CDR3 length equals 14 residues. Per the germline V gene, CDR1 is LNHDA and CDR2 is SQIVND (reference sequence). V shed 6 bases and J 7 bases; nucleotides not matched to a gene: 7. The CDR3 DNA reads TGTGCCAGTAGCACAGGGGGCCTAGTCCAGCCCCAGCATTTT. This codes for CASSTGGLVQPQHF.

This rearrangement joins TRBV4-1 to TRBJ2-7; D is undetermined. Germline CDR1 MGHRA, CDR2 YSYEKL. V was pared by 1 base and J by 9 bases, with 19 bases between. CDR3 length: 15 residues. The CDR3 DNA is TGCGCCAGCAGCCAAGGTCGATTAGGTTTAGACGCGCAGTACTTC. It codes for CASSQGRLGLDAQYF.

This chain's CDR3 is CASSVDPGANEQFF. The CDR3 nucleotides read TGTGCCAGCAGCGTTGACCCAGGGGCCAATGAGCAGTTCTTC. V gene TRBV2 combines with J gene TRBJ2-1; D might be TRBD1 (6 bases). V dropped 6 bases and J dropped 6 bases, with 15 bases sitting between them. The germline CDR1 and CDR2 sequences are SNHLY and FYNNEI. The CDR3 covers 14 residues.

The chain uses TRBV29-1 and TRBJ2-7; D may correspond to TRBD1 or TRBD2 (6 bases each). This CDR3 is 14 amino acids long. Germline V CDR1 and CDR2: SQVTM, ANQGSEA. Trimming removed 2 bases from V and 7 bases from J, with 18 bases in between. The CDR3 nucleotides are TGCAGCGTTGAACCCCCGGGGGCTTCGGGGGAGCAGTACTTC. Translating gives CSVEPPGASGEQYF.

This chain connects TRBV30 to TRBJ1-1; 8 nucleotides align to TRBD1. V trimming: 5 bases; J trimming: 2 bases; junction bases outside the gene matches: 4. The CDR3 is 13 residues long. Germline CDR1 GTSNPN, CDR2 SVGIG (reference sequence). CDR3 coding DNA: TGTGCCTGGGGGACAGGACAAAACACTGAAGCTTTCTTT. It translates to CAWGTGQNTEAFF.

This clone has only a few counts. J is TRBJ2-6 and V is TRBV27, with unresolved D. Per germline, CDR1 MNHEY and CDR2 SMNVEV (reference sequence). The CDR3 has 15 residues. The germline V and J ends were trimmed by 3 bases and 1 base, with 7 bases remaining between them. The CDR3 is CASSFLPSGANVLTF. CDR3 coding DNA: TGTGCCAGCAGTTTTCTACCATCTGGGGCCAACGTCCTGACTTTC.